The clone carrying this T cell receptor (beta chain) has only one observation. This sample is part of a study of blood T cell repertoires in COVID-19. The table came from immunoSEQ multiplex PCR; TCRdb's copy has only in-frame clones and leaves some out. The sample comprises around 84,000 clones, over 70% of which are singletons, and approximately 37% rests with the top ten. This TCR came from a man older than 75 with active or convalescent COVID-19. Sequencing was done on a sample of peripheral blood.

CDR3 DNA sequence: TGCGCCAGCAGCTTACTAGCGGGGGGGCTAAACAATGAGCAGTTCTTC. This translates into CASSLLAGGLNNEQFF. This chain connects TRBV5-1 to TRBJ2-1, with 13 positions matching TRBD2. Germline V gene data show CDR1 as SGHRS and CDR2 as YFSETQ. V trimming: 2 bases; J trimming: 5 bases; junction bases outside the gene matches: 4. The CDR3 covers 16 residues.